Given below is one TCR beta chain in context. Its antigen is unidentified. This specimen belongs to a study of cytomegalovirus exposure and HLA in healthy donors. General study findings and limits: Later genetic work tied a missense DCLRE1C variant to beta-chain V and J trimming. Prior analysis indicated that the majority of TCR beta V segments exhibited productivity approximately 87% or approximately 30% of the time.

The PCR made use of 60 Vbeta and 13 Jbeta primers. Clones were sequenced by immunoSEQ multiplex PCR, and TCRdb holds only the in-frame ones, with some missing. The table includes 60,000 to 80,000 clones, 78% detected once. Whereas donors were nominally healthy upon sampling, unrecorded immune exposures were probable. This receptor was taken from a girl under 18 in good health and CMV-seropositive. The sequenced material came from PBMCs.

CDR3 coding DNA: TGTGCCAGCAGCCTCCCCCGCGCCACTGAAGCTTTCTTT. Amino acid sequence: CASSLPRATEAFF. This chain uses TRBV5-6 with TRBJ1-1; D ambiguous. This CDR3 is built from 13 residues. The V end was cut by 4 bases, the J end by 4 bases, with 11 bases between. Per germline, CDR1 SGHDT and CDR2 YYEEEE. Full variable domain (rest looked up from reference TRBV5-6 and TRBJ1-1): DAGVTQSPTHLIKTRGQQVTLRCSPKSGHDTVSWYQQALGQGPQFIFQYYEEEERQRGNFPDRFSGHQFPNYSSELNVNALLLGDSALYLCASSLPRATEAFFGQGTRLTVV.